This passage covers 15 T cell receptor beta chains from one sample sequenced in a study of shared clonotypes between healthy human individuals. TCRdb's copy holds only in-frame clones and misses some; the assay was immunoSEQ multiplex PCR. This sample yields some 1.4 million clones, of which 96% are seen a single time; roughly 1.2% belongs to the top ten. What was sequenced was naive CD4+ T cells sorted from blood. Subset reported: CD45RA+ positively selected. The receptor set was obtained from a man aged 25-45 years in good health.

With regard to this clone: This sample also contains other DNA sequences that code for the same CDR3. The rearrangement links TRBV29-1 to TRBJ2-4, with 11 bases aligning to TRBD2. V was clipped by 6 bases and J by 0 bases; unmatched bases: 1. The CDR3 runs to 14 residues. Looked up from germline, CDR1 is SQVTM and CDR2 is ANQGSEA. Written as DNA, the CDR3 is TGCAGCGTCGGACTAGCGGGAGCCAAAAACATTCAGTACTTC. It encodes CSVGLAGAKNIQYF. The whole variable domain, filled in from reference TRBV29-1 and TRBJ2-4, reads SAVISQKPSRDICQRGTSLTIQCQVDSQVTMMFWYRQQPGQSLTLIATANQGSEATYESGFVIDKFPISRPNLTFSTLTVSNMSPEDSSIYLCSVGLAGAKNIQYFGAGTRLSVL.

In this sample, this clone turned up once. J is TRBJ2-1 and V is TRBV7-9, with TRBD2 matching 13 bases. Germline V gives CDR1 SEHNR, CDR2 FQNEAQ (reference sequence). This CDR3 region has 17 residues. V was clipped by 2 bases and J by 5 bases; unmatched bases: 6. CDR3 amino acids: CASSLLGLAGVNNEQFF. CDR3 in DNA: TGTGCCAGCAGCTTACTAGGACTAGCGGGAGTAAACAATGAGCAGTTCTTC.

A single count supports this clone. The chain couples TRBV18 to TRBJ2-7; 7 bases fit TRBD1. This CDR3 has 15 amino acids. With V trimmed by 2 bases and J by 2 bases, 6 bases remained unmatched. Germline V gene lookup returns CDR1 KGHSH and CDR2 LQKENI. CDR3 coding DNA: TGTGCCAGCTCACCAAGAGTAGGGACAGCCTACGAGCAGTACTTC. Protein sequence: CASSPRVGTAYEQYF.

This chain links TRBV7-2 with TRBJ2-5; tentatively, D is TRBD2 (6 bases). Deletions cut 5 bases from V and 3 bases from J, with 10 bases between. The CDR3 runs to 13 residues. Per the germline V gene, CDR1 is SGHTA and CDR2 is FQGNSA. CDR3 in DNA: TGTGCCAGCAGCCTTAGCGGTGAAGAGACCCAGTACTTC. Amino acids: CASSLSGEETQYF.

V is TRBV7-2 and J is TRBJ2-1; 10 nucleotides line up with TRBD1. CDR3 length: 15 amino acids. V shed 5 bases, J shed 3 bases, and the junction held 4 bases outside the gene matches. The V gene's germline CDR1 is SGHTA and CDR2 FQGNSA. The CDR3 sequence is CASSTRTGGYNEQFF. The CDR3 DNA reads TGTGCCAGCAGCACAAGGACAGGGGGCTACAATGAGCAGTTCTTC.

The V gene is TRBV11-2, the J gene TRBJ2-3, with D unclear. This CDR3 is built from 14 residues. CDR1 and CDR2 from the germline V gene are SGHAT and FQNNGV. V was clipped by 4 bases and J by 0 bases, with 8 bases between them. The CDR3 loop reads CASSSSSSTDTQYF. The CDR3 DNA follows: TGTGCCAGCAGCTCATCAAGTAGCACAGATACGCAGTATTTT.

The chain has TRBV10-1 and TRBJ2-7, with TRBD2 matching 10 bases. The V gene's germline CDR1 is WNHNN and CDR2 SYGVQD (reference sequence). This CDR3 is 14 amino acids long. V was clipped by 4 bases and J by 5 bases; unmatched bases: 5. CDR3 sequence (DNA): TGCGCCAGCAGTGCTAGCGGGAGTATGAACGAGCAGTACTTC. This encodes CASSASGSMNEQYF.

The chain links TRBV10-2 to TRBJ2-3, with a weak D call TRBD2 (6 bases). The CDR3 has 17 residues. Germline assignment: CDR1 WSHSY and CDR2 SAAADI. The V end was cut by 7 bases, the J end by 6 bases, with 26 bases between. CDR3 bases: TGCGCCAGCACCCCGGGACTTAAAAAGGGGCGAACGGATACGCAGTATTTT. Protein product: CASTPGLKKGRTDTQYF.

V gene TRBV7-9 combines with J gene TRBJ2-2, with 8 positions matching TRBD2. The CDR3 sequence is 15 residues long. Germline assignment: CDR1 SEHNR and CDR2 FQNEAQ (reference sequence). The V segment lost 8 bases and the J segment 6 bases; nucleotides outside the gene matches: 11. This CDR3 is CASRDREGHAGELFF. The CDR3 region has the DNA TGTGCCAGCCGGGACCGGGAGGGCCATGCCGGGGAGCTGTTTTTT.

The J gene is TRBJ1-2, the V gene TRBV7-6; 9 bases fit TRBD1. CDR1 and CDR2 from the germline V gene are SGHVS and FNYEAQ. V shed 5 bases and J 4 bases; nucleotides not matched to a gene: 11. This CDR3 spans 16 amino acids. The CDR3 DNA reads TGTGCCAGCAGCATGCCGGGACAGGGTGTAGGCTATGGCTACACCTTC. It translates to CASSMPGQGVGYGYTF.

The table lists this clone with a count of one. The J gene is TRBJ2-3, the V gene TRBV10-1; a weak D match, TRBD1 (6 bases). Trimming removed 3 bases from V and 2 bases from J, with 9 bases in between. CDR3 length equals 14 residues. CDR1 is WNHNN, CDR2 SYGVQD, per germline (reference sequence). This chain's CDR3 is CASSEGGYTDTQYF. CDR3 DNA: TGCGCCAGCAGTGAAGGGGGATACACAGATACGCAGTATTTT.

The chain uses TRBV9 and TRBJ2-1; possibly TRBD2 for D (5 bases). CDR1 is SGDLS, CDR2 YYNGEE, per germline. The CDR3 runs to 16 residues. V lost 0 bases to trimming and J lost 0 bases, with 10 bases between them. The CDR3 protein is CASSVEGLSSYNEQFF. DNA of the CDR3: TGTGCCAGCAGCGTAGAAGGACTGAGCTCCTACAATGAGCAGTTCTTC. The full variable domain, in which reference TRBV9 and TRBJ2-1 provide the parts outside the CDR3, is DSGVTQTPKHLITATGQRVTLRCSPRSGDLSVYWYQQSLDQGLQFLIQYYNGEERAKGNILERFSAQQFPDLHSELNLSSLELGDSALYFCASSVEGLSSYNEQFFGPGTRLTVL.

The chain recombines TRBV12-5 with TRBJ2-1, with 8 bases that match TRBD2. Trimming at V came to 3 bases and at J to 4 bases, leaving 8 bases not matched to a gene. The CDR3 contains 16 residues. Per the germline V gene, CDR1 is LGHNT and CDR2 is FRNRAP. Here the CDR3 reads CASGFSAGEEYNEQFF. CDR3 sequence (DNA): TGTGCTAGTGGTTTCTCAGCGGGAGAGGAATACAATGAGCAGTTCTTC.

The count of this clone is one. The genes are TRBV9 and TRBJ2-1, with D unclear. The germline CDR1 and CDR2 sequences are SGDLS and YYNGEE. This CDR3 has 16 amino acids. V lost 3 bases and J 4 bases, leaving 17 bases between the germline ends. CDR3 in amino acids: CASSDPRQNPYNEQFF. The CDR3 coding sequence is TGTGCCAGCAGCGACCCTCGGCAGAACCCATACAATGAGCAGTTCTTC.

The chain recombines TRBV9 with TRBJ2-7; D unresolved. The CDR3 sequence is 14 residues long. Germline V gene sequence: CDR1 SGDLS, CDR2 YYNGEE. Deletions cut 1 base from V and 5 bases from J, with 13 bases between. The CDR3 coding sequence is TGTGCCAGCAGCGTAACCCCCAATTCAAACGAGCAGTACTTC. Translating gives CASSVTPNSNEQYF. The full variable domain, in which reference TRBV9 and TRBJ2-7 provide the parts outside the CDR3, is DSGVTQTPKHLITATGQRVTLRCSPRSGDLSVYWYQQSLDQGLQFLIQYYNGEERAKGNILERFSAQQFPDLHSELNLSSLELGDSALYFCASSVTPNSNEQYFGPGTRLTVT.